This T cell receptor (beta chain) was observed in a study of blood T cell repertoires in COVID-19. On the study more broadly: From the United States, Italy and Spain came samples of acute and convalescent COVID-19. PBMCs, B-cell-depleted T cells, or T cells were the source of the cDNA or gDNA that made up the material.

Authors' analysis steps: The assay estimated nucleated cells by amplifying reference gene primers. Produced via immunoSEQ multiplex PCR; TCRdb's table is partial and in-frame only. That table is the source of V, J and clone size, and D and trimming were worked out from the DNA. The sample records a few hundred thousand clones, 65% to 90% being singletons. In germline, CDR1 is SQVTM, CDR2 ANQGSEA. V lost 4 bases and J lost 3, with 12 bases in between. This CDR3 has 14 residues. This clonotype originated in a human donor in a cohort sampled during active COVID-19. Sequenced input: peripheral blood. The chain couples TRBV29-1 to TRBJ2-2; D is possibly TRBD2 (6 bases). The CDR3 coding sequence is TGCAGCGTTGCTGGGGGGTCGCACACCGGGGAGCTGTTTTTT. Translated: CSVAGGSHTGELFF.